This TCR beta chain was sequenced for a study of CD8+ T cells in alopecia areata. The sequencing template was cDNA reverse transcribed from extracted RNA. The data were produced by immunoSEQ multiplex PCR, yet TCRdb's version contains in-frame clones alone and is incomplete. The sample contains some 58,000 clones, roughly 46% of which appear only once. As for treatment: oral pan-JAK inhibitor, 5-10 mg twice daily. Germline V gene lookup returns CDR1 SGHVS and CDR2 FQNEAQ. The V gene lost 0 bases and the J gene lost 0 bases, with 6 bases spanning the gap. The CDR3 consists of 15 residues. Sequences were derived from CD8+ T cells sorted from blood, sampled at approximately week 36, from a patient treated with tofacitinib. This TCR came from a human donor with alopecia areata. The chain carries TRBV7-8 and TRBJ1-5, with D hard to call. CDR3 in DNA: TGTGCCAGCAGCTTAGCGATGAGTAGCAATCAGCCCCAGCATTTT. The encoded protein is CASSLAMSSNQPQHF.